This TCR beta chain comes out of a study of shared clonotypes between healthy human individuals. As for this clone: Its antigen is currently unknown.

V was shortened by 3 bases and J by 4 bases, with 13 bases between the two germline ends. The CDR3 extends over 14 amino acids. The germline V gene encodes CDR1 MNHNY and CDR2 SVGAGI (reference sequence). Overall study findings and caveats: The researchers took only blood, and tissue repertoires probably look different. Generation probabilities were higher for clonotypes shared across all four sorted-subset donors than for unshared ones. Some naive CD4 clonotypes, roughly 4.5%, turned up in common across several donors. Rarefaction gave evidence that sorted-subset sequencing remained incomplete despite large depth.

Assay used: immunoSEQ multiplex PCR; TCRdb lists only in-frame clones, some missing. The sample has 2,500,000 or so clones; about nine tenths are singletons. This clonotype originated in a young man in good health. Some clones in this sample may be carry-over from other donors' samples. This chain links TRBV6-6 with TRBJ2-7; no reliable D call. Specimen: naive CD4+ T cells from PBMCs. The subset here: CD45RA+ positively selected. CDR3 residues: CASSYLPDSYEQYF. The CDR3 DNA follows: TGTGCCAGCAGTTATCTCCCTGACTCGTACGAGCAGTACTTC.